This T cell receptor beta chain was found in a study of T cell repertoires in cytomegalovirus infection. TCRdb processed the reads anew with MiXCR; each CDR3 protein has one entry. The table has around 300,000 distinct CDR3 sequences, less than 25% seen once. This CDR3 has 15 residues. Germline V gene lookup returns CDR1 SGHAT and CDR2 FQNNGV. The germline V and J ends were trimmed by 4 bases and 5 bases, with 15 bases remaining between them. On this clonotype: As yet, its antigen is unknown.

The sample consisted of cultured PBMCs, taken from culture after CMV antigen stimulation. This chain uses TRBV11-2 with TRBJ2-1; D remains unclear. The receptor comes from a human donor in good health (CMV status not recorded). Some clones in this sample may be carry-over from other donors' samples. The CDR3 sequence is CASSWLGTLHNEQFF. CDR3 in DNA: TGTGCCAGCAGCTGGCTAGGTACTCTCCACAATGAGCAGTTCTTC.